The 26 T cell receptor beta chains given below trace back to one sample, sequenced in a study of OX40 agonist ivuxolimab in advanced cancers. Generated by immunoSEQ multiplex PCR, the TCRdb table keeps only in-frame clones and is missing some. The sample lists tens of thousands of clones, over 65% occurring once. Sequenced here: CD4+ or CD8+ T cells sorted from blood, sampled in a trial of the OX40 agonist ivuxolimab. These receptors all come from an adult with an advanced solid tumor such as melanoma, head and neck, liver or kidney cancer.

The chain is built from TRBV2 and TRBJ2-3, with TRBD2 matching 7 bases. V lost 1 base to trimming and J lost 1 base; unmatched junction nucleotides: 2. The CDR3 is made up of 15 amino acids. Germline V gives CDR1 SNHLY, CDR2 FYNNEI. The CDR3 sequence is CASSEGGGRTDTQYF. DNA of the CDR3: TGTGCCAGCAGTGAAGGGGGGGGACGCACAGATACGCAGTATTTT.

V gene TRBV6-1 combines with J gene TRBJ2-7; 10 positions agree with TRBD2. This CDR3 has 15 residues. Germline-derived CDR1 and CDR2 are MNHNS and SASEGT. The junction had 8 bases not matched to a gene; V was cut back by 6 bases and J by 3 bases. CDR3 DNA sequence: TGTGCCAGCAGATTAAGCGGGGGGGCCAGCTACGAGCAGTACGTC. Protein: CASRLSGGASYEQYV.

The V and J genes are TRBV7-9 and TRBJ1-4, with 9 bases that match TRBD1. Looked up from germline, CDR1 is SEHNR and CDR2 is FQNEAQ (reference sequence). V lost 5 bases and J lost 3; bases outside the gene matches: 4. This CDR3 has 15 amino acids. The CDR3 here is CASSPRDRANEKLFF. CDR3 bases: TGTGCCAGCAGCCCCCGGGACAGGGCTAATGAAAAACTGTTTTTT.

V and J are TRBV4-3 and TRBJ1-4; 9 bases match TRBD1. V gave up 0 bases and J gave up 4 bases; unmatched junction bases: 9. Germline CDR1 and CDR2: LGHNA and YSLEER. The CDR3 runs 18 residues. Written as DNA, the CDR3 is TGCGCCAGCAGCCAAGATTGGGCGACAGGGGGGGTTAATGAAAAACTGTTTTTT. Its protein is CASSQDWATGGVNEKLFF.

The CDR3 coding sequence is TGTGCCAGCAGCTCGATGGAGGCGGCGGATACGCAGTATTTT. This translates into CASSSMEAADTQYF. The chain is built from TRBV7-7 and TRBJ2-3; possible D gene TRBD2, 5 bases. The CDR3 consists of 14 residues. The V end lost 4 bases, the J end lost 6 bases, and 14 bases lay between the germline ends. Germline CDR1 is SSHAT and CDR2 is FNYEAQ (reference sequence).

The gene calls are TRBV2 and TRBJ2-1; a possible D gene is TRBD2 (7 bases). This CDR3 spans 16 amino acids. V lost 7 bases to trimming and J lost 5 bases, with 21 bases between them. Looked up from germline, CDR1 is SNHLY and CDR2 is FYNNEI. In DNA, the CDR3 is TGTGCCAGCATCGAATGGGACATGGGAGGGAACAATGAGCAGTTCTTC. Translation: CASIEWDMGGNNEQFF. Using reference TRBV2 and TRBJ2-1 for the parts outside the CDR3, the full variable domain is EPEVTQTPSHQVTQMGQEVILRCVPISNHLYFYWYRQILGQKVEFLVSFYNNEISEKSEIFDDQFSVERPDGSNFTLKIRSTKLEDSAMYFCASIEWDMGGNNEQFFGPGTRLTVL.

The V and J genes are TRBV6-5 and TRBJ1-5; D is perhaps TRBD1 (5 bases). The V and J ends lost 6 bases and 3 bases respectively, with 15 bases between them. The CDR3 covers 15 residues. Per the germline V gene, CDR1 is MNHEY and CDR2 is SVGAGI. The CDR3 region has the DNA TGTGCCAGCAGCATAGGGGCCGGGGACAATCAGCCCCAGCATTTT. It is translated as CASSIGAGDNQPQHF.

This chain links TRBV7-2 with TRBJ1-5; D gene unclear. The CDR3 contains 12 residues. CDR1 is SGHTA and CDR2 is FQGNSA in the germline V gene. V lost 0 bases to trimming and J lost 7 bases, with 4 bases between them. The CDR3 region has the DNA TGTGCCAGCAGCTTAGCGGGGCAGCCCCAGCATTTT. Its protein is CASSLAGQPQHF.

In its sample, this clone was seen a few times. The chain couples TRBV9 to TRBJ2-7; 7 positions match TRBD2. This CDR3 has 14 amino acids. Germline V lookup: CDR1 SGDLS, CDR2 YYNGEE. The V gene end was trimmed by 0 bases and the J gene end by 3 bases; junction bases not matched to a gene: 3. The CDR3 here is CASSVGRGNYEQYF. The CDR3 nucleotides read TGTGCCAGCAGCGTAGGGCGGGGGAACTACGAGCAGTACTTC. Full variable domain (outside the CDR3, taken from reference TRBV9 and TRBJ2-7): DSGVTQTPKHLITATGQRVTLRCSPRSGDLSVYWYQQSLDQGLQFLIQYYNGEERAKGNILERFSAQQFPDLHSELNLSSLELGDSALYFCASSVGRGNYEQYFGPGTRLTVT.

The J gene is TRBJ1-2, the V gene TRBV5-4, with 11 bases matching TRBD1. The V gene's germline CDR1 is SGHNT and CDR2 YYREEE (reference sequence). The CDR3 loop spans 14 amino acids. V was pared by 0 bases and J by 7 bases, with 2 bases of the junction left unmatched. The CDR3 DNA reads as TGTGCCAGCAGCTTGGTAGGGACAGGGGGTGGCTACACCTTC. This codes for CASSLVGTGGGYTF.

The chain recombines TRBV27 with TRBJ2-5; 7 nucleotides line up with TRBD2. The V gene end was trimmed by 8 bases and the J gene end by 2 bases; junction bases not matched to a gene: 11. The germline CDR1 and CDR2 sequences are MNHEY and SMNVEV (reference sequence). The CDR3 length is 15 residues. The CDR3 is CASSSGLGNQETQYF. The CDR3 DNA is TGTGCCAGCTCCTCCGGACTAGGGAATCAAGAGACCCAGTACTTC.

V gene TRBV2 combines with J gene TRBJ2-2; 7 nucleotides match TRBD2. J gave up 6 bases and V 3 bases, and 4 bases lay outside the gene matches. This CDR3 spans 14 amino acids. Germline CDR1 reads SNHLY; CDR2 reads FYNNEI. The CDR3 protein is CASSEMLAAGELFF. The CDR3 DNA reads as TGTGCCAGCAGTGAGATGCTAGCGGCCGGGGAGCTGTTTTTT.

The rearrangement joins TRBV10-3 to TRBJ1-5, with D possibly matching TRBD1 (5 bases). Germline V CDR1 and CDR2: ENHRY, SYGVKD. This CDR3 spans 12 amino acids. V lost 4 bases, J lost 7 bases, and 8 bases lay in between. CDR3 nucleotides: TGTGCCATCAGTGCAGGGAAGCAGCCCCAGCATTTT. Amino acids: CAISAGKQPQHF.

V and J are TRBV10-3 and TRBJ1-6; D remains ambiguous. Germline assignment: CDR1 ENHRY and CDR2 SYGVKD. The CDR3 has 15 amino acids. V lost 6 bases and J 7 bases, leaving 16 bases between the germline ends. In DNA, the CDR3 is TGTGCCATCAGACTCGAGGGCGTTGGAAATTCACCCCTCCACTTT. It specifies CAIRLEGVGNSPLHF.

V gene TRBV12-1 combines with J gene TRBJ2-7; TRBD2 was called by the table and not checked on the DNA. TRBV12-1 corresponds to a pseudogene. The length of the CDR3 is 17 residues. The CDR3 is CASSFTPAGGPGYEQYV. The CDR3 region has the DNA TGTGCCAGCAGCTTTACGCCGGCGGGGGGGCCGGGTTACGAGCAGTACGTC.

The V and J genes are TRBV5-1 and TRBJ1-2; TRBD1 agrees at 8 bases. Trimming removed 4 bases from V and 1 base from J; junction bases left unmatched: 9. This CDR3 region has 16 residues. Germline V gene lookup returns CDR1 SGHRS and CDR2 YFSETQ. CDR3 sequence reads: CASSLAGTGYNYGYTF. The CDR3 DNA sequence: TGCGCCAGCAGCCTCGCCGGGACAGGTTATAACTATGGCTACACCTTC.

The chain recombines TRBV28 with TRBJ1-5; 9 bases are shared with TRBD1. The CDR3 runs to 16 residues. CDR1 and CDR2 (germline): MDHEN, SYDVKM. Unmatched junction bases numbered 8, after V lost 3 bases and J lost 5 bases. This CDR3 is CASSFRGQGYYQPQHF. The CDR3 nucleotides are TGTGCCAGCAGTTTTCGGGGACAGGGTTACTATCAGCCCCAGCATTTT.

The chain employs TRBV10-2 and TRBJ1-1, with D possibly TRBD1 on 6 matching bases. Trimming left V 10 bases short and J 4 bases short, with 16 bases between. The CDR3 has 13 residues. From germline, CDR1 is WSHSY and CDR2 SAAADI. The CDR3 DNA follows: TGCGCCACCAAGTTATTGGGGGCCACTGAAGCTTTCTTT. This gives the protein CATKLLGATEAFF.

The chain joins TRBV6-5 to TRBJ1-2; no reliable D call. Germline CDR1 and CDR2: MNHEY and SVGAGI. The length of the CDR3 is 13 residues. V was cut by 5 bases and J by 7 bases, with 14 bases left in between. CDR3 region: CASSAERVGGYTF. CDR3 in DNA: TGTGCCAGCAGTGCGGAGAGGGTTGGTGGCTACACCTTC.

This chain uses TRBV6-5 with TRBJ1-5, with 7 bases lining up with TRBD1. The germline gives CDR1 MNHEY, CDR2 SVGAGI. V was pared by 6 bases and J by 5 bases, with 4 bases of the junction left unmatched. This CDR3 is built from 13 residues. The CDR3 spells CASSDRDHQPQHF. CDR3 DNA sequence: TGTGCCAGCAGCGACAGGGACCATCAGCCCCAGCATTTT.

A few counts support this clone. The chain is built from TRBV7-2 and TRBJ1-1; unclear D gene. V gave up 6 bases and J gave up 5 bases, with 10 bases separating them. The CDR3 runs to 12 residues. Germline V gene sequence: CDR1 SGHTA, CDR2 FQGNSA. CDR3 residues: CASRLNPTEAFF. For the CDR3, the DNA is TGTGCCAGCAGGCTTAACCCAACTGAAGCTTTCTTT.

The chain carries TRBV7-3 and TRBJ1-2; possible D gene TRBD1, 5 bases. The CDR3 extends over 14 amino acids. V was trimmed by 5 bases and J by 2 bases, leaving 12 bases between them. Germline V CDR1 and CDR2: SGHTA, FQGTGA. The CDR3 coding sequence is TGTGCCAGCAGCCCTACAGGAGAAAACTATGGCTACACCTTC. Residues: CASSPTGENYGYTF.

This chain connects TRBV2 to TRBJ2-1; D gene uncertain. Germline-derived CDR1 and CDR2 are SNHLY and FYNNEI. The CDR3 covers 15 residues. Trimming took off 4 bases at V and 2 bases at J, with 12 bases between the two ends. CDR3 in amino acids: CASSAYYGPYNEQFF. The CDR3 coding sequence is TGTGCCAGCAGTGCGTACTATGGGCCCTACAATGAGCAGTTCTTC.

This clone was observed a single time. V and J are TRBV11-3 and TRBJ1-6; D might be TRBD1 (5 bases). The length of the CDR3 is 14 residues. Germline V gene lookup returns CDR1 SGHNT and CDR2 YENEEA. Deletions cut 3 bases from V and 3 bases from J, with 6 bases between. For the CDR3, the DNA is TGTGCCAGCAGCTTTGGGGGCTATAATTCACCCCTCCACTTT. This sequence encodes CASSFGGYNSPLHF.

The chain employs TRBV2 and TRBJ1-4, with D unclear. The V gene's germline CDR1 is SNHLY and CDR2 FYNNEI. V shed 7 bases and J shed 5 bases, with 14 bases lying between them. The CDR3 spans 14 residues. CDR3 region: CASMERESNEKLFF. For the CDR3, the DNA is TGTGCCAGCATGGAGCGGGAGTCCAATGAAAAACTGTTTTTT. The whole variable domain, filled in from reference TRBV2 and TRBJ1-4, reads EPEVTQTPSHQVTQMGQEVILRCVPISNHLYFYWYRQILGQKVEFLVSFYNNEISEKSEIFDDQFSVERPDGSNFTLKIRSTKLEDSAMYFCASMERESNEKLFFGSGTQLSVL.

The chain couples TRBV27 to TRBJ1-2; possible D gene TRBD1, 6 bases. The V gene lost 9 bases and the J gene lost 3 bases, with 14 bases spanning the gap. The V gene's germline CDR1 is MNHEY and CDR2 SMNVEV (reference sequence). CDR3 size: 13 residues. The chain's CDR3 is CASTGPRDYGYTF. The CDR3 nucleotides read TGTGCCAGTACAGGGCCGCGGGACTATGGCTACACCTTC.